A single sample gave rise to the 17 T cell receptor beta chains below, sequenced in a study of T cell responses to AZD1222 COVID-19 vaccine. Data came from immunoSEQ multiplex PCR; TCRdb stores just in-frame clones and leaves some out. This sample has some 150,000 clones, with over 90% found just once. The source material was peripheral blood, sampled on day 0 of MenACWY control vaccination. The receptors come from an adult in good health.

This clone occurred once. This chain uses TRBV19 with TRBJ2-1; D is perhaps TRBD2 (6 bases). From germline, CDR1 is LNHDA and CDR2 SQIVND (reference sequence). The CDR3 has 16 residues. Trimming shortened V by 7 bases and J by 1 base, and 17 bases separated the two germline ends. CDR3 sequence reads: CASNPSPGGSYNEQFF. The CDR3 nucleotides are TGTGCCAGTAACCCATCCCCCGGGGGATCCTACAATGAGCAGTTCTTC.

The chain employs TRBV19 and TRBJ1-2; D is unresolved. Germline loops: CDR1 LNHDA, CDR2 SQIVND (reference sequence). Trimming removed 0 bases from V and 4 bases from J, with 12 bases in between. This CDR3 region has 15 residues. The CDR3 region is CASSIDHSGGYGYTF. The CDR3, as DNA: TGTGCCAGTAGTATAGATCACTCCGGCGGCTATGGCTACACCTTC. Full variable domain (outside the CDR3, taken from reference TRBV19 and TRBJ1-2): DGGITQSPKYLFRKEGQNVTLSCEQNLNHDAMYWYRQDPGQGLRLIYYSQIVNDFQKGDIAEGYSVSREKKESFPLTVTSAQKNPTAFYLCASSIDHSGGYGYTFGSGTRLTVV.

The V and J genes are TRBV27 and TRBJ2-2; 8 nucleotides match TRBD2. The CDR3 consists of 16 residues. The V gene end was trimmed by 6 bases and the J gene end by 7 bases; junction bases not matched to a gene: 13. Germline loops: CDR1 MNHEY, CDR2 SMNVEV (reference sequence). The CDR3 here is CASRDSGRVDGGELFF. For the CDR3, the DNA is TGTGCCAGCAGGGACAGCGGGAGAGTAGACGGCGGGGAGCTGTTTTTT.

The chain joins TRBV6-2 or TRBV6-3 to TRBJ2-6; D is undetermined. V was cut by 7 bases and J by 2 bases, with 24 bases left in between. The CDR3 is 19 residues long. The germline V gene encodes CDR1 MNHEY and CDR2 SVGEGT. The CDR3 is CASTPHLPGVGTGANVLTF. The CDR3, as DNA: TGTGCCAGCACCCCCCACCTTCCTGGGGTGGGTACTGGGGCCAACGTCCTGACTTTC.

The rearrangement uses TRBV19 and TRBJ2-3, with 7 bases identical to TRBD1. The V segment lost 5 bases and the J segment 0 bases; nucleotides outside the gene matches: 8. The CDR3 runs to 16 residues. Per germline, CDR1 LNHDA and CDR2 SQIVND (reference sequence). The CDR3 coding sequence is TGTGCCAGTAGTTCCATCGGGACAGTCAGCACAGATACGCAGTATTTT. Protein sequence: CASSSIGTVSTDTQYF.

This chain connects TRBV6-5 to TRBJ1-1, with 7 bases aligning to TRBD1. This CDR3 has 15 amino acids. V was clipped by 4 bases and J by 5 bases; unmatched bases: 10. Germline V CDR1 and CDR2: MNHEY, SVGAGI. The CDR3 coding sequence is TGTGCCAGCAGTTCGACAGGGATGCTGACTACTGAAGCTTTCTTT. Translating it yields CASSSTGMLTTEAFF.

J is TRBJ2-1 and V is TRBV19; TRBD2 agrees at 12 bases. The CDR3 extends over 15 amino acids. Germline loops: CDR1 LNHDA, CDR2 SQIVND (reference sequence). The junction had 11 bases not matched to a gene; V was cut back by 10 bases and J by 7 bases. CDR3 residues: CATKTSGRTWNEQFF. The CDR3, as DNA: TGTGCCACTAAGACTAGCGGGAGAACCTGGAATGAGCAGTTCTTC.

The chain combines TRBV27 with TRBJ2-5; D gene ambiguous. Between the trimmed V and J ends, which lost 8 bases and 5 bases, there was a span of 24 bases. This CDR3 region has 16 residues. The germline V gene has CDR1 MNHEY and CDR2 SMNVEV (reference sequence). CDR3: CASRGGYSGWKETQYF. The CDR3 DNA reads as TGTGCCAGCCGCGGCGGTTACTCAGGCTGGAAGGAGACCCAGTACTTC.

CDR3 in DNA: TGTGCCACCAAGGGGGCCGGTAATTCACCCCTCCACTTT. This translates into CATKGAGNSPLHF. The rearrangement links TRBV2 to TRBJ1-6; 7 bases match TRBD1. Per the germline V gene, CDR1 is SNHLY and CDR2 is FYNNEI. V was clipped by 10 bases and J by 6 bases; unmatched bases: 6. The CDR3 consists of 13 residues.

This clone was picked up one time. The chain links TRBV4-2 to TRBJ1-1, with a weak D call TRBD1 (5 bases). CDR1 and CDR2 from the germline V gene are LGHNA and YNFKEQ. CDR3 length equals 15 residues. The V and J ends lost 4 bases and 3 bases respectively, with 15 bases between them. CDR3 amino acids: CASSRRDGWDTEAFF. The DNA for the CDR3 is TGTGCCAGCAGCCGCCGGGACGGTTGGGACACTGAAGCTTTCTTT.

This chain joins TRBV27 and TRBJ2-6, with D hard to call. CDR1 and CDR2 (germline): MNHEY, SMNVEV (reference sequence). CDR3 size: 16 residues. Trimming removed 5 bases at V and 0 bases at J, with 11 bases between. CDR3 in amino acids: CASSNGPHSGANVLTF. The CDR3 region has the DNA TGTGCCAGCAGTAACGGGCCCCACTCTGGGGCCAACGTCCTGACTTTC.

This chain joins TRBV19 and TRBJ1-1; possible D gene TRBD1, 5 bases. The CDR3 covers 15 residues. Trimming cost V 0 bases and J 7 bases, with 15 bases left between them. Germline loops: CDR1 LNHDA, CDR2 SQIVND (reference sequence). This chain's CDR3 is CASSIDPDSKDEAFF. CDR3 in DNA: TGTGCCAGTAGTATAGACCCCGACAGTAAGGATGAAGCTTTCTTT.

The CDR3 protein is CASQRRDYGYTF. As DNA, the CDR3 is TGTGCCAGTCAAAGGAGGGACTATGGCTACACCTTC. The chain carries TRBV3-1 (or the pseudogene TRBV3-2) and TRBJ1-2; unclear D gene. V dropped 9 bases and J dropped 3 bases, with 11 bases sitting between them. Germline V gives CDR1 LGHDT, CDR2 YNNKEL (reference sequence). CDR3 size: 12 residues.

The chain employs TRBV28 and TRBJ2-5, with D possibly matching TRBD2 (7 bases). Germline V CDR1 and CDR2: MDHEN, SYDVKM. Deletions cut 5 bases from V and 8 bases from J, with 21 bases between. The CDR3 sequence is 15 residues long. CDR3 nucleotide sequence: TGTGCCAGCAGTCTGGGGGGGACAACTCCCTACACCCAGTACTTC. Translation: CASSLGGTTPYTQYF.

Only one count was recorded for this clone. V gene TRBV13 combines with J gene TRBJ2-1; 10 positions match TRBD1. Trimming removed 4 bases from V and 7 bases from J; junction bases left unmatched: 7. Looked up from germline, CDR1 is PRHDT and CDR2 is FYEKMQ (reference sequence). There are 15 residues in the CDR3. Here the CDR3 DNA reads TGTGCCAGCAGCTACCGGGACAGGGGCATTAATGAGCAGTTCTTC. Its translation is CASSYRDRGINEQFF.

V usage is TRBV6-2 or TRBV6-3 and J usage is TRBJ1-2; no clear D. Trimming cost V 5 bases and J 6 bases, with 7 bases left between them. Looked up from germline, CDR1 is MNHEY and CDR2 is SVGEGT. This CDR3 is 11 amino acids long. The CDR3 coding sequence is TGTGCCAGCAGTGACGCCAATGGCTACACCTTC. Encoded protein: CASSDANGYTF.

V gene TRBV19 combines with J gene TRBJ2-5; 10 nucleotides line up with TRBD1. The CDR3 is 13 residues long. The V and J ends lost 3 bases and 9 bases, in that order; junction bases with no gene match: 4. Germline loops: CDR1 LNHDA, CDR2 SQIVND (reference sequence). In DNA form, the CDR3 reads TGTGCCAGTAGTATCACCGGGACAGGGGCCCAGTACTTC. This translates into CASSITGTGAQYF.